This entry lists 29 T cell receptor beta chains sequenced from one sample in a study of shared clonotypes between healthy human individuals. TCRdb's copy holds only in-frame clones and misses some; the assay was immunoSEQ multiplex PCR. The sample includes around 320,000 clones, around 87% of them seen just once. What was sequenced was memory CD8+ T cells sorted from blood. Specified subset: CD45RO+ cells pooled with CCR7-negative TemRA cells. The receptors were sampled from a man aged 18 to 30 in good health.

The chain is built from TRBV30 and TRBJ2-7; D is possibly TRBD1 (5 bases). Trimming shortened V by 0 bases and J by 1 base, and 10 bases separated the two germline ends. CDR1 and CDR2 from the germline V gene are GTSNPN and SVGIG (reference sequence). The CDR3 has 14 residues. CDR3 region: CAWSVGVGSYEQYF. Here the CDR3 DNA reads TGTGCCTGGAGTGTAGGGGTGGGATCCTACGAGCAGTACTTC.

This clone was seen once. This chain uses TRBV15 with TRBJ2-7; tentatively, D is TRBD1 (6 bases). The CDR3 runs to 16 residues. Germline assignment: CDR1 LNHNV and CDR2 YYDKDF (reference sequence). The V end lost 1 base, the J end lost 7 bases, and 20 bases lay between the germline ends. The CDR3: CATSRGTAAPPREQYF. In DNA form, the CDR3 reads TGTGCCACCAGCAGAGGGACAGCCGCTCCCCCGAGGGAGCAGTACTTC. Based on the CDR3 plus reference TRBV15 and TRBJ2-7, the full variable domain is DAMVIQNPRYQVTQFGKPVTLSCSQTLNHNVMYWYQQKSSQAPKLLFHYYDKDFNNEADTPDNFQSRRPNTSFCFLDIRSPGLGDTAMYLCATSRGTAAPPREQYFGPGTRLTVT.

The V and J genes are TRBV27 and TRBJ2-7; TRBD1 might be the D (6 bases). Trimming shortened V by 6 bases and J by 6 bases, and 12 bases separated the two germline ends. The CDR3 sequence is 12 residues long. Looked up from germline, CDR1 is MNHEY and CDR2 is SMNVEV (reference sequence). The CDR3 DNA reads TGTGCCAGCAGAACAGGGTTTGCCGAGCAGTACTTC. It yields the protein CASRTGFAEQYF.

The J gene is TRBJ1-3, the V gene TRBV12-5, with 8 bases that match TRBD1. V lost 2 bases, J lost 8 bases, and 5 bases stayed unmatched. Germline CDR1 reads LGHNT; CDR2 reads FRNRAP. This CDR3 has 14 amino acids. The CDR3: CASGLPGGRYTIYF. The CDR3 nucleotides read TGTGCTAGTGGTTTGCCAGGGGGCAGGTACACCATATATTTT.

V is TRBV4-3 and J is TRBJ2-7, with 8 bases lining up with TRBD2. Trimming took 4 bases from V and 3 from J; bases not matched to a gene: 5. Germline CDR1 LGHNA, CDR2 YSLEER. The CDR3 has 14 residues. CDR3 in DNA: TGCGCCAGCAGCCCCCATACTAGCGGCTACGAGCAGTACTTC. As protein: CASSPHTSGYEQYF.

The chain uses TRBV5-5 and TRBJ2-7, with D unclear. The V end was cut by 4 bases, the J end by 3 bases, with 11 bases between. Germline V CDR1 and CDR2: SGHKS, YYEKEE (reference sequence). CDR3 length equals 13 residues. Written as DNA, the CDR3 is TGTGCCAGCAGCCCGGGCTATATCTACGAGCAGTACTTC. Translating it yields CASSPGYIYEQYF.

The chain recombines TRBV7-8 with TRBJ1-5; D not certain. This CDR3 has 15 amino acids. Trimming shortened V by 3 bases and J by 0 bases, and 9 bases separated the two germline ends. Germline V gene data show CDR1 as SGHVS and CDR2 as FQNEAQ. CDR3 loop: CASSLDGNSNQPQHF. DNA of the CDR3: TGTGCCAGCAGCTTGGATGGTAATAGCAATCAGCCCCAGCATTTT.

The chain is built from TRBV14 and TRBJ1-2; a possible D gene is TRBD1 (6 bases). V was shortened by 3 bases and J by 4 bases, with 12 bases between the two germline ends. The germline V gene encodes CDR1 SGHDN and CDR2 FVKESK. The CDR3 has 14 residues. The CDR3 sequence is CASSHEDRPYGYTF. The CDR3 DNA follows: TGTGCCAGCAGCCATGAGGACAGACCCTATGGCTACACCTTC.

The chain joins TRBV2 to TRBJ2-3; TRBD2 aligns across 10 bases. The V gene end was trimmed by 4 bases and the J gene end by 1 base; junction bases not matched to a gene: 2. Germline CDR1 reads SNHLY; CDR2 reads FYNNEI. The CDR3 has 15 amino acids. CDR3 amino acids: CASSVGTSGTDTQYF. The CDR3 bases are TGTGCCAGCAGTGTGGGGACTAGCGGCACAGATACGCAGTATTTT.

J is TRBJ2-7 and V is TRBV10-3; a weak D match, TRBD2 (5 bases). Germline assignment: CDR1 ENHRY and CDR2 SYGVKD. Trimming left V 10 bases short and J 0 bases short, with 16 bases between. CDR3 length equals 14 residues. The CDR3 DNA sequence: TGTGCCACACTAGTGGTCCTGGGCTCCTACGAGCAGTACTTC. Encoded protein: CATLVVLGSYEQYF.

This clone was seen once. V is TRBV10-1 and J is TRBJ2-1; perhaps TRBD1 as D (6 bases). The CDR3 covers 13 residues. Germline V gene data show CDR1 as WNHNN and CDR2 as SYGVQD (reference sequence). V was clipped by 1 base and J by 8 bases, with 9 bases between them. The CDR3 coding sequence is TGCGCCAGCAGTGAGTTCAGGGGCGATGAGCAGTTCTTC. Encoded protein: CASSEFRGDEQFF.

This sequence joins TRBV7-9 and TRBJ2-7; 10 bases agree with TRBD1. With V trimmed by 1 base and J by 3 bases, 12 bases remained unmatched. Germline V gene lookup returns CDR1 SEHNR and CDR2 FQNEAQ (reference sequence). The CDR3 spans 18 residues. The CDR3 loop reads CASSLVRDRGLLSYEQYF. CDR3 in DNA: TGTGCCAGCAGCTTAGTTCGGGACAGGGGCCTCCTGAGCTACGAGCAGTACTTC.

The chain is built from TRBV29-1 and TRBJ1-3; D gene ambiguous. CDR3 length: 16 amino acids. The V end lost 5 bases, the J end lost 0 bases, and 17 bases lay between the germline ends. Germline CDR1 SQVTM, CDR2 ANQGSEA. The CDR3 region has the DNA TGCAGCGTTACAGACACACGGCTTTCCTCTGGAAACACCATATATTTT. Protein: CSVTDTRLSSGNTIYF.

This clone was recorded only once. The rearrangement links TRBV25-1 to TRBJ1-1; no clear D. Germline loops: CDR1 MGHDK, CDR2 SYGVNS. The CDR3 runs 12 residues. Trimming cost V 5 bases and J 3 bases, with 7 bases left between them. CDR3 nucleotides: TGTGCCAGCAGTCTGGGCGACACTGAAGCTTTCTTT. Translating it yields CASSLGDTEAFF.

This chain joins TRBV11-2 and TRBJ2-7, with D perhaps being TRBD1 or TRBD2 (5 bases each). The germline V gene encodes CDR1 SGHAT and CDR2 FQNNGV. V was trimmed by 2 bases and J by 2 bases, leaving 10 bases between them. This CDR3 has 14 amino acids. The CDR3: CASSLRDVTYEQYF. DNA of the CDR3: TGTGCCAGCAGCTTAAGGGACGTTACCTACGAGCAGTACTTC. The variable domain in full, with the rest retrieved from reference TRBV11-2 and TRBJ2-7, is EAGVAQSPRYKIIEKRQSVAFWCNPISGHATLYWYQQILGQGPKLLIQFQNNGVVDDSQLPKDRFSAERLKGVDSTLKIQPAKLEDSAVYLCASSLRDVTYEQYFGPGTRLTVT.

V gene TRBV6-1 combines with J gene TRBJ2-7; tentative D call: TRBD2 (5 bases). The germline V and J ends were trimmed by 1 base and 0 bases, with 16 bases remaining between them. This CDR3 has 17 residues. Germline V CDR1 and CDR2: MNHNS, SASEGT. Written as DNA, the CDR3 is TGTGCCAGCAGTGAAGGGTTCGGATCGGGGATCTCCTACGAGCAGTACTTC. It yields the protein CASSEGFGSGISYEQYF.

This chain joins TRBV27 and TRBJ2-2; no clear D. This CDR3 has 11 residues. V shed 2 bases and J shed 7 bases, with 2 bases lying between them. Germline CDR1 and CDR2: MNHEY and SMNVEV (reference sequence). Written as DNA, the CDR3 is TGTGCCAGCAGTTTAAGCGGGGAGCTGTTTTTT. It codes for CASSLSGELFF.

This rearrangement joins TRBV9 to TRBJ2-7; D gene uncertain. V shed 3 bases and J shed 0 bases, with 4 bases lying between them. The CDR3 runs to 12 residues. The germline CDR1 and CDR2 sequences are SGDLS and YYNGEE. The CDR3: CASSGSSYEQYF. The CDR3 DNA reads TGTGCCAGCAGCGGGAGCTCCTACGAGCAGTACTTC.

The CDR3 reads CASSYRGGRKLFF. In DNA, the CDR3 is TGCGCCAGCAGCTACCGGGGGGGCCGAAAACTGTTTTTT. The J gene is TRBJ1-4, the V gene TRBV4-3, with TRBD1 as a possible D gene (6 bases). CDR1 and CDR2 from the germline V gene are LGHNA and YSLEER. V was shortened by 5 bases and J by 10 bases, with 14 bases between the two germline ends. CDR3 size: 13 residues.

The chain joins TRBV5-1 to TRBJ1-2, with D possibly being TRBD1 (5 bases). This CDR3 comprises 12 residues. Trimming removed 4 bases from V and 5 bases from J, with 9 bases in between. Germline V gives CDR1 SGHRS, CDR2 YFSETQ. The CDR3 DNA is TGCGCCAGCAGCCCGGGGACGTATGGCTACACCTTC. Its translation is CASSPGTYGYTF.

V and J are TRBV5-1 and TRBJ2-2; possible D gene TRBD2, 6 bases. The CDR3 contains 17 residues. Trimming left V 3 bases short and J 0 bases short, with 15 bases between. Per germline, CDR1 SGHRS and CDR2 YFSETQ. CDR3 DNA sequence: TGCGCCAGCAGCTGGAGACTAGTTAAGTCGAACACCGGGGAGCTGTTTTTT. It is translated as CASSWRLVKSNTGELFF.

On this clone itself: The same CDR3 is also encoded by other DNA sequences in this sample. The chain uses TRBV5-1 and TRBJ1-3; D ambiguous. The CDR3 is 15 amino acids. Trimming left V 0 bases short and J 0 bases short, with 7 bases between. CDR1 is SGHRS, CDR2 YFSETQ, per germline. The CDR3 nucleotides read TGCGCCAGCAGCTTGGGGGAGAACTCTGGAAACACCATATATTTT. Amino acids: CASSLGENSGNTIYF.

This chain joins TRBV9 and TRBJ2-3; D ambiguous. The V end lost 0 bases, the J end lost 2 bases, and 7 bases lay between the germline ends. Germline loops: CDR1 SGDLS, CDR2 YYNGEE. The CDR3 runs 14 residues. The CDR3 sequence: CASSVDLATDTQYF. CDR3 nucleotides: TGTGCCAGCAGCGTAGACTTAGCCACAGATACGCAGTATTTT.

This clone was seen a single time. DNA of the CDR3: TGCGCCAGCAGCTTGGCAGGGTTGGACGAGCAGTACTTC. Its protein is CASSLAGLDEQYF. The chain carries TRBV5-1 and TRBJ2-7; a possible D gene is TRBD1 (5 bases). Germline values: CDR1 SGHRS, CDR2 YFSETQ. This CDR3 region has 13 residues. Trimming shortened V by 0 bases and J by 5 bases, and 9 bases separated the two germline ends.

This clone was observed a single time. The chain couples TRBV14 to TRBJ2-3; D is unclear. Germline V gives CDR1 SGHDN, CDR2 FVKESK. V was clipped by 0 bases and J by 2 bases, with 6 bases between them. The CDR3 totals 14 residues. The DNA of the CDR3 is TGTGCCAGCAGCCAAGAAGGGTACACAGATACGCAGTATTTT. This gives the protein CASSQEGYTDTQYF.

The DNA for the CDR3 is TGTGCCAGCAGGCACACAGGGGGGAACGTCGAAGCTTTCTTT. It translates to CASRHTGGNVEAFF. The chain is built from TRBV5-5 and TRBJ1-1; 8 nucleotides align to TRBD1. Germline V CDR1 and CDR2: SGHKS, YYEKEE (reference sequence). V lost 5 bases, J lost 8 bases, and 11 bases stayed unmatched. This CDR3 spans 14 amino acids.

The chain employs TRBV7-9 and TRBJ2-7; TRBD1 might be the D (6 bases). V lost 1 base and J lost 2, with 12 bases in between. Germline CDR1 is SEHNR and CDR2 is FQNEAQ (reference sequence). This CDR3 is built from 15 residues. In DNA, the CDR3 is TGTGCCAGCAGCTTAGGACAGGCAGGGACCTACGAGCAGTACTTC. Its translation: CASSLGQAGTYEQYF.

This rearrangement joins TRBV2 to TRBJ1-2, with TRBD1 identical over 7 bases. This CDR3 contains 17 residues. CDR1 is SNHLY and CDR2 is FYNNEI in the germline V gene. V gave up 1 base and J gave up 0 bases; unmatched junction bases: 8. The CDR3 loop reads CASSEVFGQATNYGYTF. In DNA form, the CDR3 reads TGTGCCAGCAGTGAAGTATTTGGACAGGCAACTAACTATGGCTACACCTTC.

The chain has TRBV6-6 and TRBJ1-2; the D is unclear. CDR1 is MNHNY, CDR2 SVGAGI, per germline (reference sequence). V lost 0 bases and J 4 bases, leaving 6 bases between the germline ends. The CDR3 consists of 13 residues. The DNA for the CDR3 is TGTGCCAGCAGTTACTCGAAAGCCTATGGCTACACCTTC. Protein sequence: CASSYSKAYGYTF.